This is a list of T cell receptor beta chains from one sample in a study of blood T cell repertoires in COVID-19. Method: immunoSEQ multiplex PCR; TCRdb's copy keeps in-frame clones and lacks some. The sample has about 320,000 clones; 85% are singletons. The source material was peripheral blood. The origin of the receptors is a human donor in a cohort sampled during active COVID-19. CDR3s include the opening cysteine and the closing phenylalanine or tryptophan.

TRBV15,CATSREGAYNSPLHF
TRBV7-6,CASSSGIQDQPQHF
TRBV27,CASSALAGSGQYF
TRBV3-1/TRBV3-2,CASGAAMNTEAFF
TRBV5-1,CASSLRTGGSSGANVLTF
TRBV28,CASSPQGVVDEQYF
TRBV27,CASSWQGTQPQHF
TRBV28,CASTVQAENEQYF
TRBV20-1,CSARRFYEQYF
TRBV30,CAWSVLLRTGELFF
TRBV5-5,CASSLGTRADYEQYF
TRBV10-2,CASSVETLYNEQFF
TRBV7-6,CASSSRWNQPQHF
TRBV4-1,CASSQEPQGVNEQYF
TRBV24-1,CATSDLGRGLTGELFF
TRBV7-7,CASSLAEADTQYF
TRBV4-2,CASSRLRDQPQHF